What follows describes a single T cell receptor beta chain. This clone appeared once. Its antigen has not been determined. No quality values exist for individual bases; no much larger clone is one base distant. Libraries were constructed by the immunoSEQ multiplex PCR assay. Here the immuneACCESS table is served through TCRdb, limited to in-frame sequences with V and J called. Missing clones are a known gap in these copies; in checked studies unresolved V genes cover under half, and the rest lacks a known reason. This sample comprises some 74,000 clones, 94% of them detected only once. The ten largest clones represent under 3.5% of the sample. These data come from a study of control samples from healthy donors and cancer patients (dated by TCRdb to the early 2020s). From the cysteine through the phenylalanine, the CDR3 covers 14 amino acids. Here the CDR3 DNA is all that survives: 42 bases in frame from base 1. CDR1 and CDR2, looked up from the germline V gene (reference sequence), are PRHDT and FYEKMQ. Relative to germline, V is 8 bases shorter and J is 5 bases shorter, with 18 bases between their ends.

Input material: blood. The sequence derives from a woman under 40 in good health. The rearrangement joined TRBV13 to TRBJ1-1; the D gene is not confidently resolved. CDR3 loop: CASVSRENGTEAFF. The sequence in DNA is TGTGCCAGCGTCTCTCGGGAAAATGGTACTGAAGCTTTCTTT.